This is a list of T cell receptor beta chains from one sample in a study of cytomegalovirus exposure and HLA in healthy donors. TCRdb's copy holds only in-frame clones and misses some; the assay was immunoSEQ multiplex PCR. The table lists about 75,000 clones, around 81% of them singletons. Sequencing was carried out using PBMCs. Every receptor here comes from a man aged 25 to 45 in good health and CMV-seronegative. Each CDR3 is given with its conserved first and last residue. D genes are given only for firm matches. Only some rows state a clone size, as once, few, many or a class for expanded clones.

J gene	D gene	clone size	V gene	CDR3 DNA	CDR3 protein
TRBJ1-1	NA	NA	TRBV2	TGTGCCAGCAGTCGCGATACCACTGAAGCTTTCTTT	CASSRDTTEAFF
TRBJ1-4	NA	NA	TRBV7-9	TGTGCCAGCAGCTTCACAGGGAAGAATGAAAAACTGTTTTTT	CASSFTGKNEKLFF
TRBJ1-1	NA	NA	TRBV28	TGTGCCAGCAATGGCCCGGCCAGGGGTACTGAAGCTTTCTTT	CASNGPARGTEAFF
TRBJ1-2	NA	NA	TRBV28	TGTGCCACCCCCCTCGGGTATGGCTACACCTTC	CATPLGYGYTF
TRBJ2-7	TRBD1	NA	TRBV5-1	TGCGCCAGCAGATTGGGGACAGGGGGTAGCTACGAGCAGTACTTC	CASRLGTGGSYEQYF
TRBJ2-1	NA	NA	TRBV9	TGTGCCAGCAGCGTATCGGGGGAGAGCAATGAGCAGTTCTTC	CASSVSGESNEQFF
TRBJ2-1	NA	NA	TRBV5-1	TGCGCCAGCAGCTTGGCCCTGGACTTCTCCTACAATGAGCAGTTCTTC	CASSLALDFSYNEQFF
TRBJ2-2	NA	NA	TRBV5-4	TGTGCCAGCAGCTCAGCAGGAAAGGGGTTAGGCGGGGAGCTGTTTTTT	CASSSAGKGLGGELFF
TRBJ1-1	NA	once	TRBV19	TGTGCCAGTAAGCGACCCCTGACAGGGAACACTGAAGCTTTCTTT	CASKRPLTGNTEAFF
TRBJ2-7	TRBD1	once	TRBV6-1	TGTGCCAGCAGACGGCCGGGACAGGGAATTCACGAGCAGTACTTC	CASRRPGQGIHEQYF
TRBJ2-3	NA	NA	TRBV19	TGTGCCAGTAGTACGGCGCAACTAGTTGTAGCAGCGACGCAGTATTTT	CASSTAQLVVAATQYF
TRBJ2-2	TRBD1	once	TRBV5-4	TGTGCCAGCAGCTTGATACAGGGGAAAACCGGGGAGCTGTTTTTT	CASSLIQGKTGELFF
TRBJ2-7	NA	few	TRBV5-1	TGCGCCAGCAGCCCAGGGGTTTACGAGCAGTACTTC	CASSPGVYEQYF
TRBJ1-6	NA	NA	TRBV5-1	TGCGCCAGCAGCTTGGGGCAGGATAATTCACCCCTCCACTTT	CASSLGQDNSPLHF
TRBJ1-5	NA	few	TRBV5-8	TGTGCCAGCGAAGCAGGGGTAAGTCAGCCCCAGCATTTT	CASEAGVSQPQHF
TRBJ2-3	TRBD2	NA	TRBV7-2	TGTGCCAGCAGCTCCCGAGGGACTAGCGGGGGGTTTAGCACAGATACGCAGTATTTT	CASSSRGTSGGFSTDTQYF
TRBJ1-4	TRBD1	NA	TRBV5-1	TGCGCCAGCAGCCCGGACAGGGGAATTTTCGGGGGAGGTGAAAAACTGTTTTTT	CASSPDRGIFGGGEKLFF
TRBJ1-1	TRBD1	NA	TRBV6-6	TGTGCCAGCATATCATCCGGACAGGCGGGGACTGAAGCTTTCTTT	CASISSGQAGTEAFF
TRBJ1-2	NA	NA	TRBV30	TGTGCCTGGAGTACCCCCATTGCAGGGCAGAACTATGGCTACACCTTC	CAWSTPIAGQNYGYTF
TRBJ2-6	NA	NA	TRBV7-3	TGTGCCAGCAGCTTACTAGCCGGGGCCAACGTCCTGACTTTC	CASSLLAGANVLTF
TRBJ1-1	TRBD1	NA	TRBV9	TGTGCCAGCAGCGCCACAGGGGACTCTGAAGCTTTCTTT	CASSATGDSEAFF
TRBJ1-1	NA	NA	TRBV4-3	TGCGCCAGCAGCCAATTCACGCGGGGGGGGACTGAAGCTTTCTTT	CASSQFTRGGTEAFF
TRBJ1-1	NA	NA	TRBV6-5	TGTGCCAGCACAAGGGGCAGTGACACTGAAGCTTTCTTT	CASTRGSDTEAFF
TRBJ2-1	TRBD1	NA	TRBV13	TGTGCCAGCAGTCAAATGTGGGACAGGGGCTACAATGAGCAGTTCTTC	CASSQMWDRGYNEQFF
TRBJ1-6	NA	NA	TRBV30	TGTGCCTGTATTGGACAGAATAATTCACCCCTCCACTTT	CACIGQNNSPLHF
TRBJ1-1	NA	NA	TRBV9	TGTGCCAGCAGCGTAGCACAGGAAGGCCCTGAAGCTTTCTTT	CASSVAQEGPEAFF
TRBJ1-4	NA	once	TRBV2	TGTGCCAGCGGAGACAGTGCCCTTCGGGTTAATGAAAAACTGTTTTTT	CASGDSALRVNEKLFF
TRBJ1-6	NA	few	TRBV4-1	TGCGCCAGCAGCCAGGCCATTAAGACAGAGTCAATTTCACCCCTCCACTTT	CASSQAIKTESISPLHF
TRBJ2-7	TRBD1	NA	TRBV28	TGTGCCAGCAGTTTACTAGGACAGGGAGGTCTCTACGAGCAGTACTTC	CASSLLGQGGLYEQYF
TRBJ1-1	NA	NA	TRBV9	TGTGCCAGCAGCGCGGACAGAATGAACACTGAAGCTTTCTTT	CASSADRMNTEAFF
TRBJ2-3	TRBD1	NA	TRBV9	TGTGCCAGCAGCGTAGAAGGACAGGGGAAAGATACGCAGTATTTT	CASSVEGQGKDTQYF
TRBJ2-3	NA	NA	TRBV10-3	TGTGCCATCACCGAAGAGCTGACAGATACGCAGTATTTT	CAITEELTDTQYF
TRBJ2-3	TRBD2	NA	TRBV7-9	TGTGCCAGCACCTTAGCGACTAGCGGGGGGGATACGCAGTATTTT	CASTLATSGGDTQYF
TRBJ2-5	TRBD2	NA	TRBV6-5	TGTGCCAGCAACTATGCGGGAGGGGAGACCCAGTACTTC	CASNYAGGETQYF
TRBJ1-6	NA	NA	TRBV19	TGTGCCAGTATTCCCGCGGCAGGGGAGTACAATTCACCCCTCCACTTT	CASIPAAGEYNSPLHF
TRBJ2-2	TRBD1	NA	TRBV7-6	TGTGCCAGCAGCTTTGAGGGGGCAATAACCGGGGAGCTGTTTTTT	CASSFEGAITGELFF
TRBJ1-1	NA	NA	TRBV13	TGTGCCAGCAGCGTCGGGGGGGGATCCACTGAAGCTTTCTTT	CASSVGGGSTEAFF
TRBJ2-7	TRBD1	NA	TRBV5-6	TGTGCCAGCAGCTGGAGGGTAGGGACAGGGGCATCGTACGAGCAGTACTTC	CASSWRVGTGASYEQYF
TRBJ2-3	TRBD1	once	TRBV7-3	TGTGCCAGCAGCCTCGACCCGGGACAGCCCACAGATACGCAGTATTTT	CASSLDPGQPTDTQYF
TRBJ2-2	NA	NA	TRBV6-1	TGTGCCAGCAGTGAAAGAGTGCGAGACACCGGGGAGCTGTTTTTT	CASSERVRDTGELFF
TRBJ2-1	NA	NA	TRBV5-4	TGTGCCAGCAGCTTGGCTATGCGGGTTAGTAATGAGCAGTTCTTC	CASSLAMRVSNEQFF
TRBJ2-5	TRBD1	NA	TRBV25-1	TGTGCCAGCGGGGGAGACAGGGGTCGGCAAGAGACCCAGTACTTC	CASGGDRGRQETQYF